This TCR beta chain is drawn from a study of PD-1 blockade in classical Hodgkin lymphoma. The time point: newly diagnosed, previously untreated cHL patient sample. Magnetic depletion of non-target cells from thawed PBMCs yielded purified CD8+ T cells. This clone was observed a single time. Some clones are missing from TCRdb's copy, which holds only in-frame ones; the method was immunoSEQ multiplex PCR. The sample has more than 12,000 clones; about 89% are singletons. V was pared by 2 bases and J by 1 base, with 8 bases between. The CDR3 extends over 14 amino acids. CDR1 and CDR2 (germline): MNHEY, SMNVEV (reference sequence).

The clonotype comes from a human donor with classical Hodgkin lymphoma. The chain recombines TRBV27 with TRBJ2-5; possibly TRBD2 for D (6 bases). The sequencing sample was made of CD8+ T cells from blood. In DNA, the CDR3 is TGTGCCAGCAGTTTAATCGGGAGCCAAGAGACCCAGTACTTC. It codes for CASSLIGSQETQYF.